The clone carrying this TCR beta chain was seen a single time. Positive CCR7 selection of CD45RO-negative cells yielded the naive CD8 cells, and terminally differentiated effector memory CD45RA+ cells were excluded. Data came from immunoSEQ multiplex PCR; TCRdb stores just in-frame clones and leaves some out. This table holds around 2,100,000 clones, approximately 94% found once. This sample was taken from a study of shared clonotypes between healthy human individuals. This sequence originates from a man younger than 35 in good health. The sample taken for sequencing was naive CD8+ T cells sorted from blood.

The CDR3 region is CASSLRLDNEQFF. The CDR3 coding sequence is TGTGCCAGCAGCCTAAGGTTGGACAATGAGCAGTTCTTC. The chain has TRBV5-4 and TRBJ2-1; D ambiguous. The germline gives CDR1 SGHNT, CDR2 YYREEE (reference sequence). Trimming took off 4 bases at V and 5 bases at J, with 10 bases between the two ends. The CDR3 is 13 amino acids.